This T cell receptor (beta chain) was observed in a study of blood T cell repertoires in COVID-19. Study-level information: Spain, Italy and the United States supplied samples that represented acute and convalescent COVID-19. PBMCs, B-cell-depleted T cells, or T cells provided the cDNA or gDNA that made up the material.

The CDR3 runs to 12 residues. The V gene lost 3 bases and the J gene lost 9 bases, with 9 bases spanning the gap. Authors' data handling: Nucleated cell counts were estimated from reference gene primer amplification. Repertoires were generated with immunoSEQ multiplex PCR, while TCRdb's copy carries only in-frame clones and drops some. Clone size and the V and J calls come from that table; the DNA yielded D and trimming. The sample includes 50,000 to 55,000 clones, over 75% of them seen just once. The sequence was collected from a man aged 70-80 years with acute or convalescent COVID-19. Source material: peripheral blood. This sequence joins TRBV12-3 or TRBV12-4 and TRBJ2-1, with TRBD2 as a possible D gene (5 bases). The CDR3 here is CASSFEGVEQFF. The CDR3 coding sequence is TGTGCCAGCAGTTTCGAGGGAGTTGAGCAGTTCTTC.